This T cell receptor (beta chain) was documented in a study of cytomegalovirus exposure and HLA in healthy donors. Primers included in the PCR were 60 Vbeta and 13 Jbeta primers. Assay: immunoSEQ multiplex PCR; the TCRdb copy retains only in-frame clones and omits some. Of over 75,000 clones in the sample, under 75% are singletons; the top ten hold roughly 2.1%. The germline gives CDR1 LGHNA, CDR2 YNFKEQ. V trimming: 4 bases; J trimming: 4 bases; junction bases outside the gene matches: 2. The CDR3 loop spans 14 amino acids. What was sequenced was PBMCs. The chain couples TRBV4-2 to TRBJ1-5, with 9 nucleotides matching TRBD1. This clonotype was obtained from a human donor in good health. The CDR3 is CASSRGQGNQPQHF. CDR3 bases: TGTGCCAGCAGCCGCGGACAGGGGAATCAGCCCCAGCATTTT.